This T cell receptor (beta chain) emerged from a study of shared clonotypes between healthy human individuals. The study enrolled healthy HIV-negative adults without recent acute infections or vaccinations as donors. Among the donors, all were Caucasian adults who lived in Nashville, Tennessee. Replicate PCRs for sorted subsets used approximately 190 ng DNA; this equaled tens of thousands of T cell genomes. Libraries were prepared by immunoSEQ multiplex PCR; TCRdb keeps only in-frame clonotypes and omits some of them. The sample has some 500,000 clones, 90% to 96% seen once; the top ten hold roughly 0.06%. Germline CDR1 is SNHLY and CDR2 is FYNNEI. V was pared by 6 bases and J by 7 bases, with 9 bases of the junction left unmatched. The CDR3 covers 14 residues.

The chain links TRBV2 to TRBJ2-7; 10 nucleotides line up with TRBD1. The TCR originated in a woman in her thirties in good health. The sequencing sample was made of naive CD4+ T cells sorted from blood. Subset described: CD45RA+ positively selected. The CDR3 protein is CASRRQGARGEQYF. CDR3 DNA sequence: TGTGCCAGCAGGCGACAGGGGGCTCGTGGGGAGCAGTACTTC.